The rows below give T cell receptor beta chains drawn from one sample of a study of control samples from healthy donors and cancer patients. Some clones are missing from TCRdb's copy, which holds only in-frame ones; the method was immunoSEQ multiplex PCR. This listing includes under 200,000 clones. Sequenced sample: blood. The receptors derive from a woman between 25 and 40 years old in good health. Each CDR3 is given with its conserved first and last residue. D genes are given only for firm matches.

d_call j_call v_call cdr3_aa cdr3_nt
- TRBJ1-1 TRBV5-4 CASSLGLEAFF TGTGCCAGCAGCTTGGGGCTGGAAGCTTTCTTT
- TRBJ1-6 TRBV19 CASSISDNSPLHF TGTGCCAGTAGTATAAGTGATAATTCACCCCTCCACTTT
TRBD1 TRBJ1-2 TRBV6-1 CASSEAWDRGVNTF TGTGCCAGCAGTGAAGCTTGGGACAGGGGGGTTAACACCTTC
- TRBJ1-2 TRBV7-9 CASSPWTETNYGYTF TGTGCCAGCAGCCCATGGACAGAAACTAACTATGGCTACACCTTC
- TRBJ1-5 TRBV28 CASRRQGSNQPQHF TGTGCCAGCAGACGTCAGGGGAGCAATCAGCCCCAGCATTTT
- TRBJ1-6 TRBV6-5 CASSYRGKYNSPLHF TGTGCCAGCAGTTACCGGGGGAAGTATAATTCACCCCTCCACTTT
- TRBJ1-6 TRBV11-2 CASLPGRARVVRSPLHF TGTGCCAGCCTTCCGGGCCGGGCCAGGGTGGTTAGATCACCCCTCCACTTT
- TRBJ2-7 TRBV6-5 CASSYSDAREQYF TGTGCCAGCAGTTACTCGGACGCCCGCGAGCAGTACTTC
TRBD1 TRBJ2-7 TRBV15 CATSRRPGGFYEQYF TGTGCCACCAGCAGGCGGCCAGGGGGCTTCTACGAGCAGTACTTC
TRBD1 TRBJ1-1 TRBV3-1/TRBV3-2 CASSQRDRYTEAFF TGTGCCAGCAGCCAACGGGACAGATACACTGAAGCTTTCTTT
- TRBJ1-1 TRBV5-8 CASRRGYNTEAFF TGTGCCAGCAGGAGGGGGTATAACACTGAAGCTTTCTTT
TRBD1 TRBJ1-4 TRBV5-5 CASSLLRQGTNEKLFF TGTGCCAGCAGCTTACTCAGACAGGGGACTAATGAAAAACTGTTTTTT
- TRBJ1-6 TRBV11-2 CASRLNRDGRVSPLHF TGTGCCAGCAGATTAAACAGGGACGGTCGCGTATCACCCCTCCACTTT
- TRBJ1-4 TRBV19 CASDDRRTEKLFF TGTGCCAGCGACGACAGGAGAACAGAAAAACTGTTTTTT
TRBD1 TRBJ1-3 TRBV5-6 CASSAGTGSLSGNTIYF TGTGCCAGCAGCGCTGGGACAGGGAGCCTCTCTGGAAACACCATATATTTT
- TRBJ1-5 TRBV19 CASSIRDTNQPQHF TGTGCCAGTAGTATCCGGGACACCAATCAGCCCCAGCATTTT
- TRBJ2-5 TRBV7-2 CASSLASLGSETQYF TGTGCCAGCAGCTTAGCAAGCCTGGGTTCGGAGACCCAGTACTTC
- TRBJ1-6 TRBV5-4 CASSVTGTSNSPLHF TGTGCCAGCAGCGTCACCGGGACCTCGAATTCACCCCTCCACTTT
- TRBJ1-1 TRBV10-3 CAISETGEAFF TGTGCCATCAGTGAGACAGGGGAAGCTTTCTTT
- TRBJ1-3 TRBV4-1 CASSQVPLSGNTIYF TGCGCCAGCAGCCAAGTACCTCTCTCTGGAAACACCATATATTTT
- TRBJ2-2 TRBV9 CASSPGQTPGSCFF -
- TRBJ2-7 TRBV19 CASSPDSSYEQYF TGTGCCAGTAGTCCCGACAGTTCCTACGAGCAGTACTTC
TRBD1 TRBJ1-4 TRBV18 CASSAGTGIGTNEKLFF TGTGCCAGCTCAGCCGGGACAGGGATCGGCACTAATGAAAAACTGTTTTTT
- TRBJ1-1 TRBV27 CASSPIRKNGPRALEAFF TGTGCCAGCAGTCCTATCCGAAAAAACGGACCCAGAGCTTTAGAAGCTTTCTTT
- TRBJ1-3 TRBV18 CASVELTGSGNTIYF TGTGCCAGCGTCGAACTCACAGGGTCTGGAAACACCATATATTTT
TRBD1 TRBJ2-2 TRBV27 CASSLSTDRGRSGELFF TGTGCCAGCAGTTTATCGACGGACAGGGGGCGGTCCGGGGAGCTGTTTTTT
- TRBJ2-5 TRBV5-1 CASSLVPSFGYQETQYF TGCGCCAGCAGCTTGGTTCCTTCCTTCGGGTACCAAGAGACCCAGTACTTC
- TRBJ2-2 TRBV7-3 CASSSLRLARGAGELFF TGTGCCAGCAGCTCCCTTCGACTGGCTAGGGGGGCCGGGGAGCTGTTTTTT
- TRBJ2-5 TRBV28 CASPLASQETQYF TGTGCCAGCCCCCTAGCTTCTCAAGAGACCCAGTACTTC
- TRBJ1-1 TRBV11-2 CASSLFVWVGKGMNTEAFF TGTGCCAGCAGCTTATTCGTGTGGGTGGGGAAGGGCATGAACACTGAAGCTTTCTTT
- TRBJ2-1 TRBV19 CATSDRYNEQFF TGTGCCACATCAGACAGGTACAATGAGCAGTTCTTC
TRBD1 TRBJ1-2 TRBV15 CATSRGTDSYGYTF TGTGCCACCAGCAGGGGGACAGACAGCTATGGCTACACCTTC
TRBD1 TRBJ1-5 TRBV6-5 CASSYRQGGQPQHF TGTGCCAGCAGTTACCGGCAGGGGGGCCAGCCCCAGCATTTT
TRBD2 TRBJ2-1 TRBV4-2 CASSPGLAGVTTSYNEQFF TGTGCCAGCAGCCCTGGACTAGCGGGGGTCACGACCTCCTACAATGAGCAGTTCTTC
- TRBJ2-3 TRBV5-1 CASSLAKGTDTQYF TGCGCCAGCAGCTTGGCCAAGGGCACAGATACGCAGTATTTT
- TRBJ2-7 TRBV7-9 CASSPRGGYEQYF TGTGCCAGCAGCCCAAGAGGGGGCTACGAGCAGTACTTC
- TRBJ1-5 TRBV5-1 CASSLPRGNQPQHF TGCGCCAGCAGCTTGCCGCGGGGTAATCAGCCCCAGCATTTT
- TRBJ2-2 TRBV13 CASSLAEETGELFF TGTGCCAGCAGCTTAGCGGAGGAGACCGGGGAGCTGTTTTTT
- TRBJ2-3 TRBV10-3 CAISRDLASTDTQYF TGTGCCATCAGCCGGGACTTGGCTAGCACAGATACGCAGTATTTT
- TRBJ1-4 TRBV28 CASSLAGTGTFEKLFF TGTGCCAGCAGTTTAGCGGGTACCGGGACGTTCGAAAAACTGTTTTTT
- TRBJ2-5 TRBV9 CASSVGIGTQTQYF TGTGCCAGCAGCGTAGGTATAGGGACGCAGACCCAGTACTTC
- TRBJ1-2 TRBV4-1 CASSQVRQGSGYTF TGCGCCAGCAGCCAAGTGAGGCAGGGCAGTGGCTACACCTTC
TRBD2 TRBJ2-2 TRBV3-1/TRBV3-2 CASTLRGGHTGELFF TGTGCCAGCACCCTGCGGGGGGGTCACACCGGGGAGCTGTTTTTT
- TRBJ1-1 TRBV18 CASSPSRGSDTEAFF TGTGCCAGCTCACCATCCAGGGGTTCGGACACTGAAGCTTTCTTT
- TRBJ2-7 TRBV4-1 CASSQDKALSYEQYF TGCGCCAGCAGCCAAGATAAGGCACTCTCCTACGAGCAGTACTTC
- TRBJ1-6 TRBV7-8 CASSGGGNSPLHF TGTGCCAGCAGCGGGGGGGGGAATTCACCCCTCCACTTT
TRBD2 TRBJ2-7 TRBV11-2 CASSLVFLAGSEQYF TGTGCCAGCAGCTTAGTTTTTCTAGCGGGGTCCGAGCAGTACTTC